This entry features one T cell receptor beta chain sequence. Its antigen remains unidentified. CDR1 is SGHRS and CDR2 is YFSETQ in the germline V gene. The germline V and J ends were trimmed by 2 bases and 1 base, with 2 bases remaining between them. There are 12 residues in the CDR3. This entry is derived from a study of T cell responses to AZD1222 COVID-19 vaccine. Some clones are missing from TCRdb's copy, which holds only in-frame ones; the method was immunoSEQ multiplex PCR. The sample holds approximately 180,000 clones; 85% to 90% are singletons and the top ten take 3.5% to 5.5%. Study results and caveats: Clonal diversity may have been underestimated, and the donors were mostly white British, with more females than males. None of the repertoires were sampled until the peak T cell response had passed. Spike-wide coverage was observed for vaccine-associated CD4 TCRs, with dominant responses at 160-218 and 743-854.

The TCR was taken from an adult who received the MenACWY meningococcal vaccine as a control. This chain links TRBV5-1 with TRBJ2-3, with D unclear. Sequenced material: peripheral blood, taken 28 days after the second dose of the MenACWY control vaccine. CDR3 sequence (DNA): TGCGCCAGCAGCTTACGCACAGATACGCAGTATTTT. Amino acid sequence: CASSLRTDTQYF.